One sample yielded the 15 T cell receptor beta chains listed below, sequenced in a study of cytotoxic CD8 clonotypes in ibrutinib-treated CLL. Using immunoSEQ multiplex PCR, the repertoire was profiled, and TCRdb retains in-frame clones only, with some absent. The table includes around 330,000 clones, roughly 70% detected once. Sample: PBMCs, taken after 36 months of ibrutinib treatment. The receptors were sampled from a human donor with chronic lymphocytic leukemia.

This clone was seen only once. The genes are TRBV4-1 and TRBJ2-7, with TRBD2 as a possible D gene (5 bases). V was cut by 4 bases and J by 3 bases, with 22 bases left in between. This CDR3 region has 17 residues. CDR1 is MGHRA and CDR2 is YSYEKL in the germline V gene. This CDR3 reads CASSRLHLRRENYEQYF. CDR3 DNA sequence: TGCGCCAGCAGCCGACTGCACTTACGACGGGAAAACTACGAGCAGTACTTC.

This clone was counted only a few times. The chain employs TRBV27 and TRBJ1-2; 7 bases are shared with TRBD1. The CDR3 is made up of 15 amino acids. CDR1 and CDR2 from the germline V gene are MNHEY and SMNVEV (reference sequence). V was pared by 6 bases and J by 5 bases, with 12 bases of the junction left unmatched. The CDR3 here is CASSPTGEYWYGYTF. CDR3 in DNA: TGTGCCAGCAGCCCTACAGGGGAGTACTGGTATGGCTACACCTTC.

CDR3 nucleotides: TGCGCCAGCAGCCAAGGGAACAGGGGATTGGGTACAGATACGCAGTATTTT. Translated: CASSQGNRGLGTDTQYF. The chain is built from TRBV4-3 and TRBJ2-3, with 7 positions matching TRBD1. This CDR3 spans 17 amino acids. Germline trimming cut 1 base from V and 3 bases from J; bases unmatched to any gene: 10. CDR1 and CDR2 from the germline V gene are LGHNA and YSLEER.

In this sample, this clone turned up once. The CDR3 loop is CATSPRDPYGYTF. DNA for the CDR3: TGTGCCACCAGCCCCCGGGACCCGTATGGCTACACCTTC. The gene calls are TRBV15 and TRBJ1-2; D is possibly TRBD1 (5 bases). The CDR3 extends over 13 amino acids. The germline gives CDR1 LNHNV, CDR2 YYDKDF (reference sequence). The V end lost 5 bases, the J end lost 5 bases, and 12 bases lay between the germline ends.

The CDR3, as DNA: TGTGCCAGCCGGGACAGCACAGATACGCAGTATTTT. This translates into CASRDSTDTQYF. The chain uses TRBV28 and TRBJ2-3; either TRBD1 or TRBD2 may fit D (5 bases each). From germline, CDR1 is MDHEN and CDR2 SYDVKM. The germline V and J ends were trimmed by 8 bases and 0 bases, with 6 bases remaining between them. This CDR3 contains 12 residues.

CDR3 sequence (DNA): TGTGCCAGCAGTTTTATTAAGGACAGGACCCTCTACGAGCAGTACTTC. Residues: CASSFIKDRTLYEQYF. The chain combines TRBV28 with TRBJ2-7; TRBD1 matches 7 bases. Trimming took 3 bases from V and 3 from J; bases not matched to a gene: 11. Germline-derived CDR1 and CDR2 are MDHEN and SYDVKM. This CDR3 contains 16 residues.

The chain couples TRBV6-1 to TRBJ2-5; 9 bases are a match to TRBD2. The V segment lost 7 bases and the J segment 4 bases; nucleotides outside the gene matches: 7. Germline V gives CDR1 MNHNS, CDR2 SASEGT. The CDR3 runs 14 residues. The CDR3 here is CASNLAGGRETQYF. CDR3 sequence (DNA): TGTGCCAGCAACCTTGCGGGGGGGCGAGAGACCCAGTACTTC.

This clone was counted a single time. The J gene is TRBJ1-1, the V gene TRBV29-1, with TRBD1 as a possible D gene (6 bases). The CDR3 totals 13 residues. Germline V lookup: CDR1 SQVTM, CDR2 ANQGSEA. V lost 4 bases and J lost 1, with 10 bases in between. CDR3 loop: CSVVTGKNTEAFF. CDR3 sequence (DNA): TGCAGCGTTGTTACAGGGAAGAACACTGAAGCTTTCTTT.

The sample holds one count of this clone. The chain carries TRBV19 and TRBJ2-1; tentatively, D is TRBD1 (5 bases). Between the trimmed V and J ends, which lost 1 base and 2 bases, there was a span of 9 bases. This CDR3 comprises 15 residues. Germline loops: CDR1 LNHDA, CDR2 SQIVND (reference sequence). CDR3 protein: CASSIVQVTYNEQFF. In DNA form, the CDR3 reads TGTGCCAGTAGTATAGTACAGGTAACCTACAATGAGCAGTTCTTC.

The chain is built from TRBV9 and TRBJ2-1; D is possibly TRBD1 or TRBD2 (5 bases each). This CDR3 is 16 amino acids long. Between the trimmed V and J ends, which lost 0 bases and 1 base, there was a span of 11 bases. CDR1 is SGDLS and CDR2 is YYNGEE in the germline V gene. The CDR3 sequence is CASSVDGTKSYNEQFF. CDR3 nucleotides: TGTGCCAGCAGCGTAGACGGGACCAAGTCCTACAATGAGCAGTTCTTC. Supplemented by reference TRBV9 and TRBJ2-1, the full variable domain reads DSGVTQTPKHLITATGQRVTLRCSPRSGDLSVYWYQQSLDQGLQFLIQYYNGEERAKGNILERFSAQQFPDLHSELNLSSLELGDSALYFCASSVDGTKSYNEQFFGPGTRLTVL.

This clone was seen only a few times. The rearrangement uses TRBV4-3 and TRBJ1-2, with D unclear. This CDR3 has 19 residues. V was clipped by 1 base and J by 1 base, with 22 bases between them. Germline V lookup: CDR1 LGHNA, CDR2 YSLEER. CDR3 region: CASSQVSSWGGFNNYGYTF. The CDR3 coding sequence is TGCGCCAGCAGCCAAGTATCCTCGTGGGGTGGATTCAATAACTATGGCTACACCTTC.

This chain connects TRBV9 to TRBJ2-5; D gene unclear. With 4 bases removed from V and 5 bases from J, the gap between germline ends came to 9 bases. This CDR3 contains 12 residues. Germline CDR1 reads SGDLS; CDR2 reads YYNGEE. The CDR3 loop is CASSPARETQYF. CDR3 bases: TGTGCCAGCAGCCCGGCCAGGGAGACCCAGTACTTC.

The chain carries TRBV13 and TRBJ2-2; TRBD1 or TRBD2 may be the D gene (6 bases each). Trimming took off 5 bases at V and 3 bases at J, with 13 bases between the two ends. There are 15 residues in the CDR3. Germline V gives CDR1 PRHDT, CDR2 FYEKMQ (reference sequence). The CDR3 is CASSRRGHHTGELFF. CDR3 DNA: TGTGCCAGCAGCCGACGGGGGCACCACACCGGGGAGCTGTTTTTT.

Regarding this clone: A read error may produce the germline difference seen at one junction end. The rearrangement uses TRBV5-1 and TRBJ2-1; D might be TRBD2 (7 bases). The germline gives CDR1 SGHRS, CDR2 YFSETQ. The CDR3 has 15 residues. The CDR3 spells CASSLVAGAYGVGIF. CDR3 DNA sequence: TGCGCCAGCAGCTTGGTGGCGGGGGCCTACGGGGTAGGGATCTTC.

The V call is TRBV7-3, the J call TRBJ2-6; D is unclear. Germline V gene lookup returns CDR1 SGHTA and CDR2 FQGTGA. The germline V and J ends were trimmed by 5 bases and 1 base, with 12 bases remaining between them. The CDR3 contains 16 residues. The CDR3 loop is CASSRGLASGANVLTF. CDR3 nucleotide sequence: TGTGCCAGCAGCCGTGGTCTGGCATCTGGGGCCAACGTCCTGACTTTC. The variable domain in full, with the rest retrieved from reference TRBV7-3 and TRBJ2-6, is GAGVSQTPSNKVTEKGKYVELRCDPISGHTALYWYRQSLGQGPEFLIYFQGTGAADDSGLPNDRFFAVRPEGSVSTLKIQRTERGDSAVYLCASSRGLASGANVLTFGAGSRLTVL.